This TCR beta chain originates from a study of T cells in Graves' hyperthyroidism and ophthalmopathy. Study-level background: Peripheral blood collection took place at initial diagnosis, before any treatment.

The CDR3 spans 15 residues. V lost 5 bases to trimming and J lost 2 bases; unmatched junction nucleotides: 8. CDR1 DFQATT and CDR2 SNEGSKA come from the germline V gene (reference sequence). In the case of this clonotype: Its antigen is unidentified.

In the ophthalmopathy cohort, Clinical Activity Score was at least 3, NOSPECS grade at least 4, and duration under 3 months. Each diagnosis was grounded in clinical symptoms, serum thyroxine and TRAb, thyroid ultrasound, and orbital computed tomography. Amplified regions were TCR beta CDR3 sequences from RNA transcripts. First-round RT-PCR of the TCR CDR3 relied on the HTBI primer set. TCRdb analysed the multiplex PCR reads with MiXCR anew, one entry per CDR3 protein. The repertoire holds roughly 250,000 distinct CDR3 sequences, with approximately 20% as singletons. Notes on the study in general: Patients with ophthalmopathy were separated from those with stable hyperthyroidism by a 13 V-J model.

The V gene is TRBV20-1, the J gene TRBJ1-5; 8 positions agree with TRBD1. The sequence came from a man aged 25-45 years with Graves' ophthalmopathy. The specimen sequenced was blood. The CDR3 sequence is CSAADRVFGNQPQHF. CDR3 in DNA: TGCAGTGCTGCGGACAGGGTGTTTGGCAATCAGCCCCAGCATTTT.